Following are 14 T cell receptor beta chains from one sample sequenced in a study of shared clonotypes between healthy human individuals. In the naive CD8 group, cells lacked CD45RO and were positively selected for CCR7, so terminally differentiated effector memory CD45RA+ cells were left out. The method was immunoSEQ multiplex PCR; TCRdb's version includes in-frame clones alone and lacks a portion of them. The sample has millions of clones, under 95% seen once. Sequencing was carried out using naive CD8+ T cells from PBMCs. The receptor source for this set is a man between 18 and 35 years old in good health. Some clones in this sample may be carry-over from other donors' samples.

The CDR3 protein is CAISDGAGKPYEQYF. The DNA for the CDR3 is TGTGCCATCAGTGATGGGGCAGGGAAACCCTACGAGCAGTACTTC. The chain combines TRBV10-3 with TRBJ2-7; D possibly corresponds to TRBD1 (5 bases). The CDR3 sequence is 15 residues long. CDR1 and CDR2 from the germline V gene are ENHRY and SYGVKD. The V gene lost 3 bases and the J gene lost 2 bases, with 14 bases spanning the gap.

A single count supports this clone. The gene calls are TRBV28 and TRBJ1-5, with D possibly being TRBD1 (5 bases). V was cut by 10 bases and J by 3 bases, with 19 bases left in between. Germline CDR1 is MDHEN and CDR2 is SYDVKM. The CDR3 extends over 15 amino acids. CDR3 nucleotides: TGTGCCATCGTTGGTGGGGCAGGCTTCAATCAGCCCCAGCATTTT. This gives the protein CAIVGGAGFNQPQHF.

The V and J genes are TRBV7-9 and TRBJ2-7; weak D call: TRBD2 (5 bases). V was cut by 6 bases and J by 0 bases, with 9 bases left in between. The CDR3 covers 13 residues. Germline assignment: CDR1 SEHNR and CDR2 FQNEAQ (reference sequence). The CDR3 loop is CASSRGFSYEQYF. The CDR3 nucleotides read TGTGCCAGCAGTCGAGGGTTCTCCTACGAGCAGTACTTC.

J is TRBJ2-5 and V is TRBV9, with a possible D match to TRBD2 (6 bases). The V end lost 2 bases, the J end lost 0 bases, and 11 bases lay between the germline ends. The CDR3 sequence is 15 residues long. Germline CDR1 is SGDLS and CDR2 is YYNGEE. CDR3 amino acids: CASSVGAGYQETQYF. The CDR3 DNA reads as TGTGCCAGCAGCGTGGGTGCGGGATACCAAGAGACCCAGTACTTC.

The chain recombines TRBV7-9 with TRBJ2-1, with TRBD2 identical over 8 bases. This CDR3 has 14 amino acids. CDR1 and CDR2 from the germline V gene are SEHNR and FQNEAQ (reference sequence). The V segment lost 8 bases and the J segment 2 bases; nucleotides outside the gene matches: 5. CDR3 in DNA: TGTGCCAGCGAGATAGCGGGGACCTACAATGAGCAGTTCTTC. Translating gives CASEIAGTYNEQFF.

The chain has TRBV4-2 and TRBJ2-5, with 13 bases aligning to TRBD2. J was trimmed by 5 bases and V by 4 bases; bases with no gene match: 13. The CDR3 consists of 18 residues. Looked up from germline, CDR1 is LGHNA and CDR2 is YNFKEQ. The CDR3 here is CASSPEEGLAGLGETQYF. In DNA form, the CDR3 reads TGTGCCAGCAGCCCAGAAGAGGGACTAGCGGGATTAGGGGAGACCCAGTACTTC.

The rearrangement uses TRBV19 and TRBJ1-1; D uncertain. Trimming cost V 9 bases and J 12 bases, with 20 bases left between them. This CDR3 has 12 residues. Germline CDR1 is LNHDA and CDR2 is SQIVND (reference sequence). The CDR3 nucleotides are TGTGCCAGCCGCCCCCAACCCGACCAACCTTTCTTT. As protein: CASRPQPDQPFF.

The chain couples TRBV10-2 to TRBJ2-3; weak D call: TRBD2 (6 bases). The CDR3 has 13 amino acids. V gave up 5 bases and J gave up 1 base, with 7 bases separating them. CDR1 is WSHSY, CDR2 SAAADI, per germline. CDR3 nucleotides: TGCGCCAGCAGTCGGGAGCGCACAGATACGCAGTATTTT. Its translation: CASSRERTDTQYF.

The chain links TRBV6-1 to TRBJ2-7; D gene ambiguous. Looked up from germline, CDR1 is MNHNS and CDR2 is SASEGT. The CDR3 spans 13 residues. Between the trimmed V and J ends, which lost 8 bases and 2 bases, there was a span of 13 bases. CDR3 loop: CASLRPLTYEQYF. CDR3 DNA sequence: TGTGCCAGCCTCCGACCTCTTACCTACGAGCAGTACTTC.

This chain connects TRBV6-1 to TRBJ2-5; 7 bases agree with TRBD2. Unmatched junction bases numbered 18, after V lost 4 bases and J lost 1 base. The CDR3 is 19 residues long. The germline V gene encodes CDR1 MNHNS and CDR2 SASEGT. CDR3: CASSAREWLAVRIQETQYF. The CDR3, as DNA: TGTGCCAGCAGTGCTAGGGAGTGGCTAGCGGTCCGGATCCAAGAGACCCAGTACTTC.

With regard to this clone: Within the sample, other DNA sequences also encode this same CDR3. The chain couples TRBV15 to TRBJ2-7; weak D call: TRBD2 (5 bases). Trimming stripped 0 bases from V and 2 bases from J, with 11 bases between. The V gene's germline CDR1 is LNHNV and CDR2 YYDKDF (reference sequence). CDR3 size: 15 residues. CDR3 coding DNA: TGTGCCACCAGCAGAGACCGGGGAGATACCTACGAGCAGTACTTC. Translation gives CATSRDRGDTYEQYF.

This clone was observed once. The CDR3 here is CASSRSSGPYEQYF. The CDR3 bases are TGTGCCAGCAGCCGGTCTAGCGGCCCCTACGAGCAGTACTTC. The V and J genes are TRBV5-6 and TRBJ2-7; 7 bases are shared with TRBD2. From germline, CDR1 is SGHDT and CDR2 YYEEEE. V shed 4 bases, J shed 2 bases, and the junction held 6 bases outside the gene matches. This CDR3 has 14 residues.

With respect to this clone: Other nucleotide sequences in the sample specify the same CDR3. The chain carries TRBV27 and TRBJ2-1; maybe TRBD1 (5 bases). V was shortened by 5 bases and J by 1 base, with 12 bases between the two germline ends. Germline-derived CDR1 and CDR2 are MNHEY and SMNVEV (reference sequence). The CDR3 sequence is 15 residues long. The CDR3 loop is CASSPLAGSYNEQFF. The DNA for the CDR3 is TGTGCCAGCAGTCCCCTCGCAGGGTCCTACAATGAGCAGTTCTTC.

As regards this clone: Other DNA sequences in the same sample also yield this CDR3. The chain recombines TRBV9 with TRBJ2-1, with D unclear. V was pared by 2 bases and J by 6 bases, with 6 bases between. CDR3 length: 12 residues. Germline V gene lookup returns CDR1 SGDLS and CDR2 YYNGEE. CDR3: CASSVGPNEQFF. DNA for the CDR3: TGTGCCAGCAGCGTCGGCCCCAATGAGCAGTTCTTC.